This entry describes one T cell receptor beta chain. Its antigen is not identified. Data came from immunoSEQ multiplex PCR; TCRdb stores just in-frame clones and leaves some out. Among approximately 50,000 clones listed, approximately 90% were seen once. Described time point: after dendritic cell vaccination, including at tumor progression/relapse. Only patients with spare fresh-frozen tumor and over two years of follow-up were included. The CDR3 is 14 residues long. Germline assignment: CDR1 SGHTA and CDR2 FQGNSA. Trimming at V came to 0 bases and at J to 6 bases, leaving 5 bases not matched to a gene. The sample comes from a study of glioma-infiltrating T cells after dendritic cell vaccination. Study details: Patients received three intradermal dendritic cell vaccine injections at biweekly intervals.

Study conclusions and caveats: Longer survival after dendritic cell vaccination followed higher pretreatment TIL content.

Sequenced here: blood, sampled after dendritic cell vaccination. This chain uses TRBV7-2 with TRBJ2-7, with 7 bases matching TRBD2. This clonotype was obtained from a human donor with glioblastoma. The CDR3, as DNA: TGTGCCAGCAGCTTAGCGGGCGGGAGAGGCGAGCAGTACTTC. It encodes CASSLAGGRGEQYF.